This T cell receptor (beta chain) was recovered during a study of blood T cell repertoires in COVID-19. Study-level background: Samples taken during acute and convalescent COVID-19 were collected in the United States, Italy and Spain. Sources were T cells, B-cell-depleted T cells, or PBMCs; the material itself was cDNA or gDNA.

Enrolment of Seattle patients took place during active infection, and they were followed longitudinally. The length of the CDR3 is 13 residues. Germline CDR1 reads MNHNS; CDR2 reads SASEGT. V dropped 3 bases and J dropped 10 bases, with 10 bases sitting between them. Authors' analysis steps: For nucleated cells, counts were estimated from reference gene primer amplification. The assay was immunoSEQ multiplex PCR, and TCRdb's table has in-frame clones only and misses some. V and J calls and clone size follow that table, whereas D and trimming were derived from the DNA. The top ten clones hold roughly 5% of a sample with 200,000 to 300,000 clones, around 87% of them seen once.

This TCR was recovered from a woman in her sixties with COVID-19, enrolled during active disease. Sequenced sample: peripheral blood. V usage is TRBV6-1 and J usage is TRBJ1-6, with a weak D call TRBD1 (5 bases). CDR3 DNA: TGTGCCAGCAGTGACAGGGATGGATCACCCCTCCACTTT. Translated: CASSDRDGSPLHF.